These 18 T cell receptor beta chains were sequenced from one sample in a study of T-cell memory formation after mild COVID-19. MiXCR, run by TCRdb on the 5' RACE reads, gives a single entry per CDR3 protein. The sample has fewer than 400,000 distinct CDR3 sequences; about an eighth are singletons. The sequenced sample was PBMCs or a T cell subset sorted from them (not recorded which). These receptors all come from a man aged 18 to 30 who had mild COVID-19 (a few samples of this study predate the infection). Cell type and time point are not known.

This clonotype was detected many times. The junction and the germline gene differ at one end; a read error may be behind it. The CDR3 reads CASSPTSGGADTQYF. Here the CDR3 DNA reads TGCGCCAGCAGCCCGACTAGCGGGGGGGCAGATACGCAGTATTTT. The chain employs TRBV12-3 or TRBV12-4 and TRBJ2-3; 14 bases are a match to TRBD2. The CDR3 contains 15 residues.

Only a few counts were recorded for this clonotype. The chain links TRBV6-4 to TRBJ2-5; a possible D gene is TRBD2 (6 bases). The CDR3 runs 13 residues. Trimming shortened V by 3 bases and J by 4 bases, and 9 bases separated the two germline ends. Germline CDR1 reads MRHNA; CDR2 reads SNTAGT. CDR3 protein: CASSETEGETQYF. The CDR3 DNA follows: TGTGCCAGCAGTGAAACGGAGGGAGAGACCCAGTACTTC.

This clonotype was observed once. V is TRBV12-3 or TRBV12-4 and J is TRBJ2-5; D is perhaps TRBD1 (6 bases). The CDR3 runs to 13 residues. The germline V and J ends were trimmed by 3 bases and 7 bases, with 12 bases remaining between them. The CDR3 protein is CASSFTGQGTQYF. The CDR3 DNA is TGTGCCAGCAGTTTTACAGGGCAGGGGACCCAGTACTTC.

This clonotype was picked up a small number of times. The rearrangement uses TRBV11-1 and TRBJ2-3; D possibly uses TRBD1 or TRBD2 (5 bases each). Trimming took off 3 bases at V and 9 bases at J, with 10 bases between the two ends. CDR3 length equals 12 residues. Germline CDR1 SGHAT, CDR2 FQDESV (reference sequence). The CDR3 protein is CASSLSGPTQYF. DNA of the CDR3: TGTGCCAGCAGCTTGTCGGGGCCAACGCAGTATTTT.

This clonotype was detected many times. V is TRBV4-3 and J is TRBJ2-7; tentatively, D is TRBD1 (5 bases). This CDR3 has 15 residues. The V end was cut by 0 bases, the J end by 2 bases, with 11 bases between. Germline assignment: CDR1 LGHNA and CDR2 YSLEER. This CDR3 is CASSQEDIRTYEQYF. Here the CDR3 DNA reads TGCGCCAGCAGCCAAGAGGACATTCGGACCTACGAGCAGTACTTC.

The V call is TRBV5-4, the J call TRBJ2-3; 8 bases align to TRBD2. V dropped 4 bases and J dropped 0; count of bases not matched to a gene: 7. CDR3 length equals 16 residues. Germline CDR1 is SGHNT and CDR2 is YYREEE (reference sequence). This CDR3 is CASSRGGPTSTDTQYF. The DNA for the CDR3 is TGTGCCAGCAGCCGGGGGGGGCCCACTAGCACAGATACGCAGTATTTT. Full variable domain (remainder filled in from reference TRBV5-4 and TRBJ2-3): ETGVTQSPTHLIKTRGQQVTLRCSSQSGHNTVSWYQQALGQGPQFIFQYYREEENGRGNFPPRFSGLQFPNYSSELNVNALELDDSALYLCASSRGGPTSTDTQYFGPGTRLTVL.

This clonotype was counted ten times or more. This sequence joins TRBV4-1 and TRBJ1-6; the D is unclear. The V end lost 3 bases, the J end lost 6 bases, and 15 bases lay between the germline ends. The CDR3 length is 16 residues. Germline assignment: CDR1 MGHRA and CDR2 YSYEKL. The CDR3: CASSHRDTDPNSPLHF. CDR3 sequence (DNA): TGCGCCAGCAGCCACCGAGACACCGACCCTAATTCACCCCTCCACTTT.

In this sample, this clonotype turned up a few times. The chain links TRBV7-9 to TRBJ1-5; 7 positions match TRBD1. The V gene end was trimmed by 5 bases and the J gene end by 5 bases; junction bases not matched to a gene: 3. Germline V gene sequence: CDR1 SEHNR, CDR2 FQNEAQ (reference sequence). The CDR3 is made up of 13 amino acids. CDR3 sequence (DNA): TGTGCCAGCAGCCATACAGGGGATCAGCCCCAGCATTTT. Its translation is CASSHTGDQPQHF.

The gene calls are TRBV12-3 or TRBV12-4 and TRBJ1-2, with D possibly matching TRBD1 (6 bases). The CDR3 runs 11 residues. Trimming removed 5 bases from V and 8 bases from J, with 9 bases in between. The CDR3 nucleotides read TGTGCCAGCAGTCGAGGGGGAGGCTACACCTTC. It translates to CASSRGGGYTF.

This clonotype showed up just a few times. This CDR3 reads CASSQDMEGAFYNEQFF. Written as DNA, the CDR3 is TGTGCCAGCAGCCAAGATATGGAGGGGGCTTTTTACAATGAGCAGTTCTTC. This rearrangement joins TRBV4-2 to TRBJ2-1; D may be TRBD1 (7 bases). CDR3 size: 17 residues. The V end lost 0 bases, the J end lost 4 bases, and 16 bases lay between the germline ends. The germline V gene encodes CDR1 LGHNA and CDR2 YNFKEQ.

This clonotype was seen only a few times. The rearrangement joins TRBV7-9 to TRBJ1-2; D is ambiguous. CDR3 length: 13 amino acids. The ends were cut back, 3 bases at V and 5 bases at J, with 10 bases in the middle. Germline CDR1 SEHNR, CDR2 FQNEAQ (reference sequence). DNA of the CDR3: TGTGCCAGCAGCTTCGGCCAGCGGTATGGCTACACCTTC. Its translation: CASSFGQRYGYTF.

This clonotype has a handful of counts. The chain recombines TRBV6-2 or TRBV6-3 with TRBJ1-2; 7 bases fit TRBD1. The J segment lost 2 bases and the V segment lost 5 bases, leaving 8 bases of the junction unmatched. There are 15 residues in the CDR3. CDR1 MNHEY and CDR2 SVGEGT come from the germline V gene. CDR3 sequence (DNA): TGTGCCAGCAGTCACCGTGGACAGGCCAACTATGGCTACACCTTC. Amino acids: CASSHRGQANYGYTF.

The gene calls are TRBV4-2 and TRBJ1-1; D is uncertain. V was trimmed by 0 bases and J by 12 bases, leaving 11 bases between them. Germline loops: CDR1 LGHNA, CDR2 YNFKEQ. This CDR3 spans 12 amino acids. CDR3 sequence (DNA): TGTGCCAGCAGCCAAGAGCGAACGGCTTCTTTCTTT. Translated: CASSQERTASFF.

This clonotype was seen only a few times. This chain uses TRBV10-2 with TRBJ2-1; possibly TRBD2 for D (5 bases). V lost 4 bases, J lost 2 bases, and 9 bases lay in between. The CDR3 sequence is 14 residues long. Germline assignment: CDR1 WSHSY and CDR2 SAAADI. CDR3: CASSVGLAYNEQFF. The CDR3 coding sequence is TGCGCCAGCAGTGTAGGACTGGCCTACAATGAGCAGTTCTTC.

V and J are TRBV29-1 and TRBJ2-7; possibly TRBD1 for D (5 bases). Trimming shortened V by 4 bases and J by 2 bases, and 9 bases separated the two germline ends. The CDR3 has 12 residues. Germline V lookup: CDR1 SQVTM, CDR2 ANQGSEA. This CDR3 is CSVADRAYEQYF. The CDR3 region has the DNA TGCAGCGTTGCCGACAGAGCCTACGAGCAGTACTTC.

This chain connects TRBV7-6 to TRBJ2-4, with D tentatively TRBD1 (7 bases). V lost 5 bases and J 9 bases, leaving 14 bases between the germline ends. This CDR3 contains 13 residues. Looked up from germline, CDR1 is SGHVS and CDR2 is FNYEAQ. The CDR3 region has the DNA TGTGCCAGCAGCCGCGGGACAGACGGCATTCAGTACTTC. Encoded protein: CASSRGTDGIQYF.

The rearrangement uses TRBV12-3 or TRBV12-4 and TRBJ2-7; tentatively, D is TRBD1 or TRBD2 (6 bases each). This CDR3 spans 15 amino acids. The ends were cut back, 5 bases at V and 5 bases at J, with 19 bases in the middle. The CDR3 bases are TGTGCCAGCAGTCCGGGACTCCAGACAGGAAACGAGCAGTACTTC. This sequence encodes CASSPGLQTGNEQYF.

This clonotype came up a few times. The rearrangement uses TRBV12-3 or TRBV12-4 and TRBJ1-1, with D tentatively TRBD1 (5 bases). The CDR3 has 15 residues. V lost 1 base and J lost 5, with 14 bases in between. CDR3 sequence reads: CASSLDRFGATEAFF. The CDR3 nucleotides read TGTGCCAGCAGTTTAGACAGGTTCGGGGCTACTGAAGCTTTCTTT.